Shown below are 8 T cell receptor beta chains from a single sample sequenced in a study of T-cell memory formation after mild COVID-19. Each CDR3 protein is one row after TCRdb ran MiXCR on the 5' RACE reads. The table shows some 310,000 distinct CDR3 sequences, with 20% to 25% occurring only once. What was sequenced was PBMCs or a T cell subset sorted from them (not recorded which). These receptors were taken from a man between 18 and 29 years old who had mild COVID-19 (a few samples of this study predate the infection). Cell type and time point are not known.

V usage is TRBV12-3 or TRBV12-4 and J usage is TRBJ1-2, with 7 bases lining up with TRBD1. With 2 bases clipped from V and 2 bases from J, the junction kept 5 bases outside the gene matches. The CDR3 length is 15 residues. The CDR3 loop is CASSLRGRLNYGYTF. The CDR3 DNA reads TGTGCCAGCAGTTTAAGGGGGCGCCTAAACTATGGCTACACCTTC.

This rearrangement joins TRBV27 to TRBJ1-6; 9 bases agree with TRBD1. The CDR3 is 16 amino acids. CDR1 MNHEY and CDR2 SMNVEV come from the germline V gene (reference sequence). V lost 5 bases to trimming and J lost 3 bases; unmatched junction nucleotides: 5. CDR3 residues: CASSPGTGSYNSPLHF. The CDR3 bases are TGTGCCAGCAGTCCAGGGACAGGGAGCTATAATTCACCCCTCCACTTT.

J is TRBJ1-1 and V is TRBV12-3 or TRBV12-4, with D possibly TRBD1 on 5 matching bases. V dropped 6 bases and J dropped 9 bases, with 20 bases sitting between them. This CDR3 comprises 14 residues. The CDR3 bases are TGTGCCAGCAGCGAACAGGTTCTTTTGAGTAAAGCTTTCTTT. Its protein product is CASSEQVLLSKAFF.

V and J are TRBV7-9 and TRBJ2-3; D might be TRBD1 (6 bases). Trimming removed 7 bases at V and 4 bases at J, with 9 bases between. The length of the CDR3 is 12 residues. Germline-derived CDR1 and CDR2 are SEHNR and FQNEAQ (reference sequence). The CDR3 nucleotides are TGTGCCAGCATCCCAGGGGCAGATACGCAGTATTTT. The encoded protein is CASIPGADTQYF. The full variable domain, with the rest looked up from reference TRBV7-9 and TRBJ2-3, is DTGVSQNPRHKITKRGQNVTFRCDPISEHNRLYWYRQTLGQGPEFLTYFQNEAQLEKSRLLSDRFSAERPKGSFSTLEIQRTEQGDSAMYLCASIPGADTQYFGPGTRLTVL.

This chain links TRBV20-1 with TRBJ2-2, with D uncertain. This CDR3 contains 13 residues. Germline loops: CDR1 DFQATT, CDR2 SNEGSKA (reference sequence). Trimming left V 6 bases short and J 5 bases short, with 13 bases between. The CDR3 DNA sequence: TGCAGTGCAATCAGCGTGGGGACCGGGGAGCTGTTTTTT. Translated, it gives CSAISVGTGELFF.

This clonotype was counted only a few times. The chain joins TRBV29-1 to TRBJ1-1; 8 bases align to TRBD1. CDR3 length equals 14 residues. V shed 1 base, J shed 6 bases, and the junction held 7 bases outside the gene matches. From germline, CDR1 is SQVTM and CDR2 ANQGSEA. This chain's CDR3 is CSVEGGTGFAEAFF. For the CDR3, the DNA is TGCAGCGTTGAAGGGGGGACAGGATTCGCTGAAGCTTTCTTT.

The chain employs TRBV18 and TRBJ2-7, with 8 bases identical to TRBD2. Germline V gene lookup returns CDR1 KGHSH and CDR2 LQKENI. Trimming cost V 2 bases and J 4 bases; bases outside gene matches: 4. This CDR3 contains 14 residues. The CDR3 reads CASSPGGGPYEQYV. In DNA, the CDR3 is TGTGCCAGCTCACCAGGCGGGGGGCCTTACGAGCAGTACGTC.

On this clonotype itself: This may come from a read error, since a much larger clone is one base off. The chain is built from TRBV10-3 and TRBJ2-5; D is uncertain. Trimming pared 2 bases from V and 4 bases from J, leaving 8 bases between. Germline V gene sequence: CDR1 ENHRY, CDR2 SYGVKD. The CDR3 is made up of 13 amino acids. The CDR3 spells CAISEHGLETQYF. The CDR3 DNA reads TGTGCCATCAGTGAGCACGGTCTAGAGACCCAGTACTTC.